Detailed here is one T cell receptor beta chain. Its antigen is as yet unknown. This entry is derived from a study of T cells in Graves' hyperthyroidism and ophthalmopathy. V was clipped by 7 bases and J by 7 bases, with 11 bases between them. This CDR3 has 13 amino acids. Amplified regions were TCR beta CDR3 sequences from RNA transcripts. Using the HTBI primer set, a first-round RT-PCR was run on the TCR CDR3. One entry per CDR3 protein, called by TCRdb with MiXCR from the multiplex PCR reads. Of 700,000 to 950,000 distinct CDR3 sequences in the sample, about 35% were seen once. Study results and caveats: Most thyroid-expanded clonotypes above 0.001 were also found in blood.

This sequence joins TRBV12-3 or TRBV12-4 and TRBJ1-6; D not certain. This receptor was obtained from a woman aged 40 to 50 with Graves' hyperthyroidism. The sequencing sample was made of blood. CDR3 sequence (DNA): TGTGCCAGCACCTATATGGGGAATTCACCCCTCCACTTT. It yields the protein CASTYMGNSPLHF.